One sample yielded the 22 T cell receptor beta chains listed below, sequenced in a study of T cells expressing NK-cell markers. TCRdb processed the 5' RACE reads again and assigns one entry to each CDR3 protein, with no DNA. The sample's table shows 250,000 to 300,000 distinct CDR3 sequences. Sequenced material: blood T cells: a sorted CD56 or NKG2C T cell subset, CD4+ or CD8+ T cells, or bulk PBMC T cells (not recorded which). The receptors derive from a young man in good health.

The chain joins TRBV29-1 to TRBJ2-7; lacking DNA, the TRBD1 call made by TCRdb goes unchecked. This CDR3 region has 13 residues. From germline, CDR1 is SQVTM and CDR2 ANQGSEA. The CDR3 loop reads CSVGTGLGYEQYF.

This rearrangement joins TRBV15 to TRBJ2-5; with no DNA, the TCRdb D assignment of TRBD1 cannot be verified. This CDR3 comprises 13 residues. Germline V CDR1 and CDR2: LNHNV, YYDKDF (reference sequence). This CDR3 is CATLRGFGETQYF.

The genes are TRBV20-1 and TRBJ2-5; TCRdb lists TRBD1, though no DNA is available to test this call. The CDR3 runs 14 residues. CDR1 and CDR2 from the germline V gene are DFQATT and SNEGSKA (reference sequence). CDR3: CSARPWTGKETQYF.

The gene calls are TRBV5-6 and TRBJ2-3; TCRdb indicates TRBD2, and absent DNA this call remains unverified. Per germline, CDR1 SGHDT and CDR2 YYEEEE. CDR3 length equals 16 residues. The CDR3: CASSSPGTSKSDTQYF.

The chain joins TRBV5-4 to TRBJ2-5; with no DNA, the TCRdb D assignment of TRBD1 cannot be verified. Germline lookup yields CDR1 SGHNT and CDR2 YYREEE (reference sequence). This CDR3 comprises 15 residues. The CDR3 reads CASSGGQGGQETQYF.

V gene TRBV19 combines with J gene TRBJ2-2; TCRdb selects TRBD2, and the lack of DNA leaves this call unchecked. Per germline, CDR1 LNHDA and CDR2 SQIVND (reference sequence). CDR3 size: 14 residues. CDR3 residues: CASSRASGTGELFF. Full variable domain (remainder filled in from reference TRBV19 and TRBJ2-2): DGGITQSPKYLFRKEGQNVTLSCEQNLNHDAMYWYRQDPGQGLRLIYYSQIVNDFQKGDIAEGYSVSREKKESFPLTVTSAQKNPTAFYLCASSRASGTGELFFGEGSRLTVL.

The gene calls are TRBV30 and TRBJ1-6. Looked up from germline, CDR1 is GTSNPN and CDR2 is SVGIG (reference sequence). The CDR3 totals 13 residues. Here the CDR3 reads CAWSVPGFSPLHF.

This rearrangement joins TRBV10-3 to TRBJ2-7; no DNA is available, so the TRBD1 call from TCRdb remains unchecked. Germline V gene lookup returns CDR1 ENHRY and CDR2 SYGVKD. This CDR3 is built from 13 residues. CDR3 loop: CAISDPRGYEQYF.

The CDR3 spells CASSSLDRANTEAFF. The chain employs TRBV11-2 and TRBJ1-1; TCRdb lists TRBD1, though no DNA is available to test this call. Germline CDR1 and CDR2: SGHAT and FQNNGV. The CDR3 has 15 residues. Together with reference TRBV11-2 and TRBJ1-1, the CDR3 gives the full variable domain: EAGVAQSPRYKIIEKRQSVAFWCNPISGHATLYWYQQILGQGPKLLIQFQNNGVVDDSQLPKDRFSAERLKGVDSTLKIQPAKLEDSAVYLCASSSLDRANTEAFFGQGTRLTVV.

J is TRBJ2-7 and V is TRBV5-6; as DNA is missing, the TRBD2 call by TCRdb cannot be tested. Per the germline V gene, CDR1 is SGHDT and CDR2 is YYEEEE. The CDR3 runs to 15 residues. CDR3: CASSSLKEKSYEQYF.

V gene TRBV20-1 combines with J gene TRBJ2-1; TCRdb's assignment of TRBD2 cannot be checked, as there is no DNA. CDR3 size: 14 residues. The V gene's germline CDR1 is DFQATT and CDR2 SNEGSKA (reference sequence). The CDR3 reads CSAHTSGAYNEQFF.

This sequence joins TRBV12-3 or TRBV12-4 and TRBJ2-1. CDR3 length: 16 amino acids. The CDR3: CASSLAGRLSYNEQFF.

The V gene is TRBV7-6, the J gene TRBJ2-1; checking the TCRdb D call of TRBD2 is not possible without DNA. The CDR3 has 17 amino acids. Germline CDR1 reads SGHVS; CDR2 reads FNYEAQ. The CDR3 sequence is CASSSVGASGTYNEQFF.

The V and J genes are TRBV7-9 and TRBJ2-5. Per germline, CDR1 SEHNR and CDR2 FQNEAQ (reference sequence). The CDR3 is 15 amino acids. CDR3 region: CASSLAPLPQETQYF.

Here the CDR3 reads CSATRIAGLSYNEQFF. The V and J genes are TRBV20-1 and TRBJ2-1; checking the TCRdb D call of TRBD2 is not possible without DNA. Germline CDR1 DFQATT, CDR2 SNEGSKA (reference sequence). This CDR3 contains 16 residues.

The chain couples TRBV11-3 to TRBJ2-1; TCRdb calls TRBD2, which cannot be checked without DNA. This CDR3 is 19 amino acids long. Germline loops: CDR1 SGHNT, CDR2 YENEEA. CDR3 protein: CASSLGAGASGSSYNEQFF. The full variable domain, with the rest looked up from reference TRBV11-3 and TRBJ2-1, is EAGVVQSPRYKIIEKKQPVAFWCNPISGHNTLYWYLQNLGQGPELLIRYENEEAVDDSQLPKDRFSAERLKGVDSTLKIQPAELGDSAVYLCASSLGAGASGSSYNEQFFGPGTRLTVL.

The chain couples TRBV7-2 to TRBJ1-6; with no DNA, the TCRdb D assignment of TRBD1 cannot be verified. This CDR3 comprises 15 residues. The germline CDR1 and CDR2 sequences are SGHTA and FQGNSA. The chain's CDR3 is CASSPRTGEGSPLHF.

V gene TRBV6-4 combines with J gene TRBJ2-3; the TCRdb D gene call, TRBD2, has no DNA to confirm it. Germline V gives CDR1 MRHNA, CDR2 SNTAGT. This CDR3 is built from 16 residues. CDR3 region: CASNLAGGSSTDTQYF.

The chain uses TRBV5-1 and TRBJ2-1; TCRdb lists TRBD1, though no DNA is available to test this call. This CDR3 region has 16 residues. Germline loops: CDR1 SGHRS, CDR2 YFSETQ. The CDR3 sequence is CASSLETGGIVNEQFF.

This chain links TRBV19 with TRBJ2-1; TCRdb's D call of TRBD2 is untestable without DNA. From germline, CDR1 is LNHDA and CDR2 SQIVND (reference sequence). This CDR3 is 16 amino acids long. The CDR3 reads CASSKLATTKYNEQFF.

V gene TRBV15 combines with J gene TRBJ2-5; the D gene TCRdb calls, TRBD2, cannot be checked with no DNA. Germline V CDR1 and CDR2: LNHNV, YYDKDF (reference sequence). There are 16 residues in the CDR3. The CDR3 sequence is CATSIPGLAGEETQYF.

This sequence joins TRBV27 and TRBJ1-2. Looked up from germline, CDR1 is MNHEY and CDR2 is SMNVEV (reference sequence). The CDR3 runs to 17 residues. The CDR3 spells CASSLQAGGVEYYGYTF.